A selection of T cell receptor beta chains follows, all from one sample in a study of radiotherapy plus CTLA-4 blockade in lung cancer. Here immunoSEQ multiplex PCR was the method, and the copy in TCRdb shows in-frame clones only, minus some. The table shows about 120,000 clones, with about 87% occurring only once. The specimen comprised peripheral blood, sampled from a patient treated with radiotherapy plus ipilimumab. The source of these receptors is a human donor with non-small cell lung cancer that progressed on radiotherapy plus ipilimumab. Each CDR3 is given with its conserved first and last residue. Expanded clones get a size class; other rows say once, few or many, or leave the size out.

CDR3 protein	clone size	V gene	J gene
CASSIVSGEGYEQYF	NA	TRBV19	TRBJ2-7
CTSSQVGTCYGYTF	NA	TRBV1	TRBJ1-2
CAISTGGANYGYTF	NA	TRBV10-3	TRBJ1-2
CGSGRASRDAEQFF	NA	TRBV2	TRBJ2-1
CASSPRIFGAEGAFF	NA	TRBV18	TRBJ1-1
CASSQITGTSADTQYF	NA	TRBV4-2	TRBJ2-3
CASSLKTGGTEAFF	NA	TRBV7-2	TRBJ1-1
CASSLGILTGRSTDTQYF	once	TRBV7-8	TRBJ2-3
CASRGGNSYEQYF	NA	TRBV27	NA
CSVTWVVGETQYF	NA	TRBV29-1	TRBJ2-5
CASSLGVAGNRESIQYF	NA	TRBV7-8	TRBJ2-4
CASSPHGRDREQYF	NA	TRBV7-6	TRBJ2-7
CAARRGQANTGELFF	NA	TRBV4-1	TRBJ2-2
CAISGTTSGNTIYF	NA	TRBV10-3	TRBJ1-3
CASREDREDGYTF	NA	TRBV2	TRBJ1-2
CSVEPGTGSGETQYF	once	TRBV29-1	TRBJ2-5